Each of the 13 T cell receptor beta chains below was sequenced from the same sample in a study of blood T cell repertoires in COVID-19. Clones were sequenced by immunoSEQ multiplex PCR, and TCRdb holds only the in-frame ones, with some missing. The sample lists about 300,000 clones, around 88% occurring once. The sequencing input was peripheral blood. These receptors came from a man between 40 and 49 years old with acute or convalescent COVID-19.

The genes are TRBV6-5 and TRBJ2-1; no reliable D call. CDR1 and CDR2 from the germline V gene are MNHEY and SVGAGI. The CDR3 contains 14 residues. Between the trimmed V and J ends, which lost 2 bases and 5 bases, there was a span of 10 bases. Written as DNA, the CDR3 is TGTGCCAGCAGTTACACCAGGCGAGACAATGAGCAGTTCTTC. Protein sequence: CASSYTRRDNEQFF.

The chain employs TRBV30 and TRBJ2-1, with TRBD2 as a possible D gene (7 bases). Trimming took off 2 bases at V and 7 bases at J, with 12 bases between the two ends. The CDR3 consists of 13 residues. CDR1 GTSNPN and CDR2 SVGIG come from the germline V gene (reference sequence). CDR3 nucleotides: TGTGCCTGGAGTTTAGGGGGGGCTAATGAGCAGTTCTTC. This gives the protein CAWSLGGANEQFF. Drawing the rest from reference TRBV30 and TRBJ2-1, the complete variable domain is SQTIHQWPATLVQPVGSPLSLECTVEGTSNPNLYWYRQAAGRGLQLLFYSVGIGQISSEVPQNLSASRPQDRQFILSSKKLLLSDSGFYLCAWSLGGANEQFFGPGTRLTVL.

The CDR3 sequence is CASSQGVGGFNTDTQYF. The CDR3 DNA sequence: TGTGCCAGCAGCCAAGGGGTAGGGGGCTTTAACACAGATACGCAGTATTTT. This chain joins TRBV3-1 (or the pseudogene TRBV3-2) and TRBJ2-3; TRBD1 aligns across 7 bases. CDR1 is LGHDT and CDR2 is YNNKEL in the germline V gene (reference sequence). Trimming at V came to 1 base and at J to 2 bases, leaving 9 bases not matched to a gene. This CDR3 region has 17 residues.

This clone was observed once. The V call is TRBV9, the J call TRBJ2-7, with TRBD1 identical over 8 bases. Trimming at V came to 4 bases and at J to 0 bases, leaving 3 bases not matched to a gene. Germline V gives CDR1 SGDLS, CDR2 YYNGEE. The CDR3 has 14 amino acids. The CDR3 reads CASSHGQGSYEQYF. The CDR3 nucleotides read TGTGCCAGCAGCCATGGACAGGGCTCCTACGAGCAGTACTTC.

This clone was seen just once. Here the CDR3 DNA reads TGTGCCTGGAGTATCAAAGGCTTCCCAGGGGCACCCCTCCACTTT. This sequence encodes CAWSIKGFPGAPLHF. The chain links TRBV30 to TRBJ1-6; a possible D gene is TRBD1 (6 bases). Trimming shortened V by 2 bases and J by 11 bases, and 19 bases separated the two germline ends. The germline V gene has CDR1 GTSNPN and CDR2 SVGIG (reference sequence). The CDR3 is made up of 15 amino acids.

The CDR3 region is CASSLTGGTYEQYF. The CDR3 coding sequence is TGTGCCAGCAGCTTGACAGGTGGGACCTACGAGCAGTACTTC. The gene calls are TRBV11-2 and TRBJ2-7; maybe TRBD1 (6 bases). Per germline, CDR1 SGHAT and CDR2 FQNNGV. V lost 3 bases, J lost 2 bases, and 11 bases lay in between. This CDR3 contains 14 residues.

The rearrangement links TRBV10-3 to TRBJ2-7; 7 positions agree with TRBD1. Germline lookup yields CDR1 ENHRY and CDR2 SYGVKD. V lost 3 bases and J lost 3; bases outside the gene matches: 5. The CDR3 covers 14 residues. This CDR3 is CAISDETGNYEQYF. The CDR3 DNA sequence: TGTGCCATCAGTGATGAGACAGGGAACTACGAGCAGTACTTC.

The chain is built from TRBV24-1 and TRBJ2-1, with 10 bases fitting TRBD2. The CDR3 contains 15 residues. The junction had 10 bases not matched to a gene; V was cut back by 3 bases and J by 12 bases. Germline values: CDR1 KGHDR, CDR2 SFDVKD. CDR3 coding DNA: TGTGCCACCAGTGATAGCGGGGGGGACCCGAAGGGGCAGTTCTTC. Translating it yields CATSDSGGDPKGQFF.

J is TRBJ2-1 and V is TRBV29-1; a possible D gene is TRBD1 (6 bases). V was trimmed by 7 bases and J by 0 bases, leaving 10 bases between them. This CDR3 is built from 13 residues. Germline lookup yields CDR1 SQVTM and CDR2 ANQGSEA. CDR3 coding DNA: TGCAGCGCTCAGGGGAGCTCCTACAATGAGCAGTTCTTC. This encodes CSAQGSSYNEQFF.

This chain uses TRBV5-8 with TRBJ2-7; 8 bases are shared with TRBD2. With V trimmed by 2 bases and J by 4 bases, 8 bases remained unmatched. Germline V CDR1 and CDR2: SGHTS, YDEGEE. This CDR3 comprises 15 residues. The CDR3, as DNA: TGTGCCAGCAGCTTACCAGCGGGGGTTACTTACGAGCAGTACTTC. Residues: CASSLPAGVTYEQYF.

V and J are TRBV20-1 and TRBJ1-1; TRBD1 might be the D (6 bases). V was cut by 3 bases and J by 5 bases, with 13 bases left in between. The CDR3 has 13 residues. The V gene's germline CDR1 is DFQATT and CDR2 SNEGSKA (reference sequence). The CDR3 region is CSASRGARTEAFF. DNA of the CDR3: TGCAGTGCTAGTCGGGGGGCGCGAACTGAAGCTTTCTTT.

This chain links TRBV3-1 (or the pseudogene TRBV3-2) with TRBJ2-7; 8 bases align to TRBD2. V lost 0 bases, J lost 6 bases, and 10 bases stayed unmatched. There are 16 residues in the CDR3. CDR1 LGHDT and CDR2 YNNKEL come from the germline V gene (reference sequence). The chain's CDR3 is CASSQEAFGGAIEQYF. The CDR3 DNA sequence: TGTGCCAGCAGCCAAGAAGCATTCGGGGGGGCCATCGAGCAGTACTTC.

The CDR3 loop reads CASSQGQGDGSPLHF. CDR3 nucleotides: TGTGCCAGCAGCCAGGGACAGGGGGACGGTTCACCCCTCCACTTT. V and J are TRBV5-4 and TRBJ1-6; 11 nucleotides align to TRBD1. Unmatched junction bases numbered 6, after V lost 4 bases and J lost 9 bases. This CDR3 region has 15 residues. Germline loops: CDR1 SGHNT, CDR2 YYREEE (reference sequence).